This TCR beta chain was identified in a study of cytomegalovirus exposure and HLA in healthy donors. Study results and limitations: An Asian-associated ancestry cluster reportedly showed fewer N-insertions than the approximately 660-donor mean in a later analysis. A later analysis found that most CMV-associated TCR beta chains appeared HLA-restricted.

The PCR had 60 Vbeta and 13 Jbeta primers. The data were produced by immunoSEQ multiplex PCR, yet TCRdb's version contains in-frame clones alone and is incomplete. The data hold a few hundred thousand clones, with around 79% observed a single time. Germline V gene sequence: CDR1 MNHEY, CDR2 SMNVEV (reference sequence). V lost 6 bases, J lost 2 bases, and 4 bases stayed unmatched. This CDR3 is 14 amino acids long. Concerning this clone: Its antigen is not known.

The receptor was isolated from a girl under 10 years old in good health and CMV-seronegative. The sequenced sample was PBMCs. J is TRBJ2-7 and V is TRBV27; 10 nucleotides match TRBD2. The CDR3 DNA is TGTGCCAGCAGCTGGACTAGCGGTCCCTACGAGCAGTACTTC. Its protein is CASSWTSGPYEQYF.